This TCR beta chain is from a study of patients and donors after allogeneic stem cell transplantation. TCRdb reprocessed the RT-PCR reads with MiXCR, giving one entry per CDR3 protein. In the table there are 100,000 to 120,000 distinct CDR3 sequences, approximately 35% of which are singletons. The specimen was blood, either unsorted or a sorted T cell fraction (not recorded which). This receptor was obtained from a human donor who was either an allogeneic HSCT recipient or a stem cell or donor lymphocyte infusion donor (not recorded which). It is not recorded whose cells these are; they may come from a transplant donor.

The chain's CDR3 is CASSQDVGRAREKLFF. The CDR3 bases are TGCGCCAGCAGCCAAGATGTGGGCAGGGCTAGAGAAAAACTGTTTTTT. The chain combines TRBV4-3 with TRBJ1-4; D might be TRBD1 (5 bases). Trimming stripped 0 bases from V and 8 bases from J, with 16 bases between. This CDR3 contains 16 residues. Germline V gene sequence: CDR1 LGHNA, CDR2 YSLEER.